This T cell receptor (beta chain) was recovered during a study of PD-L1 blockade in urothelial cancer. The overall study: Males with bladder-origin urothelial cancer constituted about 90% of the roughly 30 patients.

Libraries were prepared by immunoSEQ multiplex PCR; TCRdb keeps only in-frame clonotypes and omits some of them. Here the sample spans 25,000 to 30,000 clones, over 75% being singletons. Note on this clone: The junction does not match germline at one end; this may be a read error.

This CDR3 comprises 16 residues. The germline gives CDR1 SSHAT, CDR2 FNYEAQ (reference sequence). The receptor was derived from a man over 45 with urothelial cancer. The starting material was PBMCs, obtained around atezolizumab (anti-PD-L1) treatment. V and J are TRBV7-7 and TRBJ2-3, with 8 nucleotides matching TRBD2. The CDR3 DNA is TGTGCTAGCAGCTTAGGGGTTAGCGGGGGCACAGATACGCAGTATTTT. Amino acids: CASSLGVSGGTDTQYF.